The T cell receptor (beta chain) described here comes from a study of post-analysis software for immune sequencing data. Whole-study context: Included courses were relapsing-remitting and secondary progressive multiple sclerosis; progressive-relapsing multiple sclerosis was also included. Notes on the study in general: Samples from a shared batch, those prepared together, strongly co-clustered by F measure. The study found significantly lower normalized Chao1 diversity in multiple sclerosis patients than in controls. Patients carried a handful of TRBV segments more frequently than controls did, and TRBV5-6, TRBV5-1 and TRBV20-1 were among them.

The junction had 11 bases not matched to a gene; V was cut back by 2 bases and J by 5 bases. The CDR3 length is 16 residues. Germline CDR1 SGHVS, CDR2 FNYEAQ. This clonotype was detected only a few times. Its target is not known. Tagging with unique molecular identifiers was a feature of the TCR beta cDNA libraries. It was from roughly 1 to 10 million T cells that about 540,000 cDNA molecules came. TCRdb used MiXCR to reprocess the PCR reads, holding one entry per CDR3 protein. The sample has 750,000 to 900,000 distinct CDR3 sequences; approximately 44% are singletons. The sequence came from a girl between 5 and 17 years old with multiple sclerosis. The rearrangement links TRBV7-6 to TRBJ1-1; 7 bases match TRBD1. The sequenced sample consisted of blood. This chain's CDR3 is CASSLCMRGRETEAFF. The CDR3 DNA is TGTGCCAGCAGCTTATGTATGAGGGGGCGTGAGACTGAAGCTTTCTTT.